The 14 T cell receptor beta chains given below trace back to one sample, sequenced in a study of cytomegalovirus exposure and HLA in healthy donors. The PCR made use of 60 Vbeta and 13 Jbeta primers. Sequencing used immunoSEQ multiplex PCR; TCRdb keeps in-frame clones, though not all of them. In the table there are about 280,000 clones, 85% to 90% of which are singletons. Source material: PBMCs. These receptors all come from a woman aged 18-30 years in good health and CMV-seronegative.

V and J are TRBV12-5 and TRBJ1-1; D is perhaps TRBD1 (6 bases). Looked up from germline, CDR1 is LGHNT and CDR2 is FRNRAP. The CDR3 consists of 13 residues. The V end was cut by 4 bases, the J end by 5 bases, with 11 bases between. CDR3 coding DNA: TGTGCTAGTGGTTGGCGACAGGATACTGAAGCTTTCTTT. Protein sequence: CASGWRQDTEAFF.

The V and J genes are TRBV11-2 and TRBJ1-2; 7 bases are shared with TRBD1. The ends lost 1 base at V and 5 bases at J; junction bases unmatched: 4. In germline, CDR1 is SGHAT, CDR2 FQNNGV. CDR3 length equals 14 residues. CDR3 sequence: CASSLGTGAYGYTF. The CDR3 DNA reads TGTGCCAGCAGCTTAGGTACAGGGGCGTATGGCTACACCTTC. The variable domain in full, with the rest retrieved from reference TRBV11-2 and TRBJ1-2, is EAGVAQSPRYKIIEKRQSVAFWCNPISGHATLYWYQQILGQGPKLLIQFQNNGVVDDSQLPKDRFSAERLKGVDSTLKIQPAKLEDSAVYLCASSLGTGAYGYTFGSGTRLTVV.

The chain links TRBV7-2 to TRBJ2-3, with D tentatively TRBD1 (5 bases). V lost 5 bases, J lost 2 bases, and 14 bases lay in between. There are 15 residues in the CDR3. Per germline, CDR1 SGHTA and CDR2 FQGNSA. For the CDR3, the DNA is TGTGCCAGCAGCCCGCAAGGGGTCCCCACAGATACGCAGTATTTT. Residues: CASSPQGVPTDTQYF.

The chain has TRBV11-3 and TRBJ1-5; D not certain. From germline, CDR1 is SGHNT and CDR2 YENEEA. This CDR3 has 18 amino acids. Trimming stripped 5 bases from V and 3 bases from J, with 23 bases between. The CDR3 bases are TGTGCCAGCAGCCCACCGTGGTGTCTCGAATACAACAATCAGCCCCAGCATTTT. The encoded protein is CASSPPWCLEYNNQPQHF.

The rearrangement links TRBV2 to TRBJ1-5; D is undetermined. CDR1 is SNHLY and CDR2 is FYNNEI in the germline V gene. Trimming left V 2 bases short and J 5 bases short, with 10 bases between. The CDR3 covers 14 residues. The CDR3 nucleotides read TGTGCCAGCAGTGAATTTAGAGCCGATCAGCCCCAGCATTTT. Translating it yields CASSEFRADQPQHF. Full variable domain (remainder filled in from reference TRBV2 and TRBJ1-5): EPEVTQTPSHQVTQMGQEVILRCVPISNHLYFYWYRQILGQKVEFLVSFYNNEISEKSEIFDDQFSVERPDGSNFTLKIRSTKLEDSAMYFCASSEFRADQPQHFGDGTRLSIL.

The chain employs TRBV9 and TRBJ2-7; D not resolved. The CDR3 length is 14 residues. Trimming pared 0 bases from V and 2 bases from J, leaving 9 bases between. Germline V lookup: CDR1 SGDLS, CDR2 YYNGEE. The CDR3 sequence: CASSVGGAAYEQYF. CDR3 nucleotide sequence: TGTGCCAGCAGCGTAGGCGGCGCAGCCTACGAGCAGTACTTC.

This rearrangement joins TRBV18 to TRBJ1-3; D not resolved. The CDR3 has 17 residues. Germline CDR1 reads KGHSH; CDR2 reads LQKENI. Trimming removed 1 base at V and 0 bases at J, with 13 bases between. The chain's CDR3 is CASSPLGTQVSGNTIYF. In DNA, the CDR3 is TGTGCCAGCTCACCACTCGGTACTCAAGTCTCTGGAAACACCATATATTTT.

This rearrangement joins TRBV6-1 to TRBJ2-1; 8 bases are shared with TRBD2. The CDR3 spans 18 residues. Losses at the gene ends were 2 bases for V and 4 bases for J; bases not matched to a gene: 13. The germline CDR1 and CDR2 sequences are MNHNS and SASEGT. Here the CDR3 DNA reads TGTGCCAGCAGTGAATATGCTTTAGGAGCGGGGGTTTACAATGAGCAGTTCTTC. This encodes CASSEYALGAGVYNEQFF.

The chain carries TRBV6-6 and TRBJ2-7; 11 bases map to TRBD2. Losses at the gene ends were 5 bases for V and 4 bases for J; bases not matched to a gene: 10. Germline CDR1 and CDR2: MNHNY and SVGAGI (reference sequence). CDR3 length: 16 residues. CDR3 sequence reads: CASSQVSSGGTYEQYF. The CDR3 DNA reads as TGTGCCAGCAGTCAAGTATCTAGCGGGGGGACTTACGAGCAGTACTTC.

This chain uses TRBV11-2 with TRBJ1-2; TRBD1 matches 7 bases. The CDR3 is 12 residues long. CDR1 is SGHAT, CDR2 FQNNGV, per germline. Germline trimming cut 8 bases from V and 7 bases from J; bases unmatched to any gene: 7. The CDR3 protein is CASSRGQVGYTF. The CDR3 DNA follows: TGTGCCAGCTCAAGGGGGCAAGTTGGCTACACCTTC.

In this sample, this clone turned up once. The chain links TRBV5-4 to TRBJ1-1, with D possibly matching TRBD1 (6 bases). The germline CDR1 and CDR2 sequences are SGHNT and YYREEE (reference sequence). Between the trimmed V and J ends, which lost 4 bases and 11 bases, there was a span of 21 bases. CDR3 length: 14 amino acids. In DNA form, the CDR3 reads TGTGCCAGCAGCGGCGGTTTTCAGGGGCTCGGGGCTTTCTTT. This codes for CASSGGFQGLGAFF. The complete variable domain, with remaining parts taken from reference TRBV5-4 and TRBJ1-1, reads ETGVTQSPTHLIKTRGQQVTLRCSSQSGHNTVSWYQQALGQGPQFIFQYYREEENGRGNFPPRFSGLQFPNYSSELNVNALELDDSALYLCASSGGFQGLGAFFGQGTRLTVV.

This chain links TRBV19 with TRBJ1-6; perhaps TRBD1 as D (5 bases). The CDR3 has 12 amino acids. The V gene's germline CDR1 is LNHDA and CDR2 SQIVND (reference sequence). With 6 bases removed from V and 14 bases from J, the gap between germline ends came to 14 bases. The CDR3 coding sequence is TGTGCCAGTAGCCAGGGCCAACGCTCCCTCCACTTT. Translating it yields CASSQGQRSLHF. The full variable domain, rest sourced from reference TRBV19 and TRBJ1-6, is DGGITQSPKYLFRKEGQNVTLSCEQNLNHDAMYWYRQDPGQGLRLIYYSQIVNDFQKGDIAEGYSVSREKKESFPLTVTSAQKNPTAFYLCASSQGQRSLHFGNGTRLTVT.

The chain employs TRBV10-3 and TRBJ2-2, with TRBD2 identical over 7 bases. Germline values: CDR1 ENHRY, CDR2 SYGVKD. V lost 9 bases, J lost 6 bases, and 4 bases stayed unmatched. The CDR3 runs to 12 residues. The CDR3, as DNA: TGTGCCATGGGGAGGGTTCCCGGGGAGCTGTTTTTT. Translation: CAMGRVPGELFF.

This clone occurred once. The V and J genes are TRBV25-1 and TRBJ1-2, with TRBD1 as a possible D gene (6 bases). The CDR3 contains 13 residues. V lost 5 bases, J lost 5 bases, and 12 bases lay in between. Germline CDR1 and CDR2: MGHDK and SYGVNS. The chain's CDR3 is CASSLNREYGYTF. In DNA, the CDR3 is TGTGCCAGCAGTTTAAACAGGGAGTATGGCTACACCTTC.